This paragraph covers one T cell receptor (beta chain) sequence. The CDR3 totals 12 residues. Germline V gives CDR1 GTSNPN, CDR2 SVGIG (reference sequence). Trimming took 3 bases from V and 7 from J, leaving 12 bases between them. In Seattle, patients joined the study during active infection and were tracked longitudinally. How the authors handled the data: By means of reference gene primer amplification, nucleated cell counts were estimated. Measured with immunoSEQ multiplex PCR; TCRdb has only the in-frame clones, and not every one. The V and J calls and clone size were taken over from that table, and D and trimming were inferred from the DNA. Here the sample spans around 290,000 clones, 86% being singletons. This record belongs to a study of blood T cell repertoires in COVID-19. On the study more broadly: Samples of COVID-19 (acute and convalescent) were obtained from the United States, Italy and Spain. The analysed material was cDNA or gDNA that came from T cells, B-cell-depleted T cells, or PBMCs.

This chain links TRBV30 with TRBJ1-2; D gene ambiguous. The sample comprised peripheral blood. This clonotype was sampled from a woman in her 70s with COVID-19, enrolled during active disease. The CDR3 protein is CAWSQDTSGYTF. CDR3 DNA sequence: TGTGCCTGGAGCCAAGACACTTCTGGCTACACCTTC.